Below, one T cell receptor (beta chain) is given with its context. What it binds is unknown. This sample was taken from a study of OX40 agonist ivuxolimab in advanced cancers. Study as a whole: Prior therapy, whether anti-PD-1, anti-PD-L1 or anti-CTLA-4, was allowed, and approximately 37% had some.

Sequencing was performed with immunoSEQ multiplex PCR; in TCRdb, only in-frame clones are kept and a portion is missing. The sample carries fewer than 85,000 clones, approximately 85% recorded once. General study findings and limits: Clones of CD4+ and CD8+ blood T cells grew by week 6 at doses of 0.1 to 3.0 mg/kg.

From germline, CDR1 is MDHEN and CDR2 SYDVKM. The CDR3 length is 16 residues. V lost 4 bases, J lost 4 bases, and 9 bases stayed unmatched. This sequence originates from an adult with an advanced solid tumor such as melanoma, head and neck, liver or kidney cancer. Source: CD4+ or CD8+ T cells sorted from blood, taken in a trial of the OX40 agonist ivuxolimab. The rearrangement joins TRBV28 to TRBJ2-1, with TRBD2 matching over 8 bases. The CDR3 region has the DNA TGTGCCAGCAGTTCTCCCCCGCGCGGGGGGTACAATGAGCAGTTCTTC. It encodes CASSSPPRGGYNEQFF.